This is a list of T cell receptor beta chains from one sample in a study of neurological immune-mediated disorders. TCRdb analysed the 5' RACE reads with MiXCR anew, one entry per CDR3 protein. Altogether some 60,000 distinct CDR3 sequences are present, around 10% being singletons, with the ten largest covering 5% to 8.5%. Specimen: PBMCs. Source of these receptors: a male donor with HTLV-1-associated myelopathy (HAM/TSP). The CDR3 runs from the conserved cysteine through the conserved F or W. Each record gives: V gene, clone size, D gene, J gene, CDR3 DNA, CDR3 protein. The D gene is left open where the match is weak. Where a row states a size, it is once, few, many or the class of an expanded clone; other rows omit it.

V gene: TRBV10-3
clone size: many
D gene: TRBD2
J gene: TRBJ2-1
CDR3 DNA: TGTGCCATCAGTGGGGAGGGGTCCTCCTACAATGAGCAGTTCTTC
CDR3 protein: CAISGEGSSYNEQFF

V gene: TRBV27
clone size: NA
D gene: NA
J gene: TRBJ2-5
CDR3 DNA: TGTGCCAGCAGCCTTATGGCCCGATCGGTGGGGACCCAGTACTTC
CDR3 protein: CASSLMARSVGTQYF

V gene: TRBV7-9
clone size: many
D gene: TRBD1
J gene: TRBJ1-6
CDR3 DNA: TGTGCCAGCAGCTTAGATGGACAGGGTTCACCCCTCCACTTT
CDR3 protein: CASSLDGQGSPLHF

V gene: TRBV7-9
clone size: many
D gene: TRBD1
J gene: TRBJ2-5
CDR3 DNA: TGTGCCAGCAGCCCGACCGGGACAGGGAGGCAGACCCAGTACTTC
CDR3 protein: CASSPTGTGRQTQYF

V gene: TRBV14
clone size: many
D gene: NA
J gene: TRBJ2-5
CDR3 DNA: TGTGCCAGCAGCCGACCAGGGGCCCCGGACGCACGTCAAGAGACCCAGTACTTC
CDR3 protein: CASSRPGAPDARQETQYF

V gene: TRBV20-1
clone size: many
D gene: NA
J gene: TRBJ1-1
CDR3 DNA: TGCAGTGCTTATGCAACGAACACTGAAGCTTTCTTT
CDR3 protein: CSAYATNTEAFF

V gene: TRBV7-9
clone size: many
D gene: NA
J gene: TRBJ2-4
CDR3 DNA: TGTGCCAGCAGCCGGGGACTAGCCAAAAACATTCAGTACTTC
CDR3 protein: CASSRGLAKNIQYF

V gene: TRBV6-6
clone size: many
D gene: NA
J gene: TRBJ2-2
CDR3 DNA: TGTGCCAGCAGTACCAGGGCCCGGGCCGGGGAGCTGTTTTTT
CDR3 protein: CASSTRARAGELFF

V gene: TRBV9
clone size: few
D gene: NA
J gene: TRBJ2-7
CDR3 DNA: TGTGCCAGCAGCGTAGCCCCGTCGGACTACGAGCAGTACTTC
CDR3 protein: CASSVAPSDYEQYF

V gene: TRBV6-5
clone size: many
D gene: NA
J gene: TRBJ1-2
CDR3 DNA: TGTGCCAGCAGTTACTCCGTAAGGGCCAACTATGGCTACACCTTC
CDR3 protein: CASSYSVRANYGYTF

V gene: TRBV20-1
clone size: few
D gene: NA
J gene: TRBJ1-2
CDR3 DNA: TGCAGTGCTAGGGATTTGGGTGGATATGGCTACACCTTC
CDR3 protein: CSARDLGGYGYTF

V gene: TRBV5-1
clone size: many
D gene: NA
J gene: TRBJ2-1
CDR3 DNA: TGCGCCAGCAGCAAAACTCCGGGGACACCCTCCAATGAGCAGTTCTTC
CDR3 protein: CASSKTPGTPSNEQFF

V gene: TRBV27
clone size: many
D gene: NA
J gene: TRBJ1-5
CDR3 DNA: TGTGCCAGGCAGTTAGACAATAGCAATCAGCCCCAGCATTTT
CDR3 protein: CARQLDNSNQPQHF

V gene: TRBV5-1
clone size: many
D gene: NA
J gene: TRBJ1-1
CDR3 DNA: TGCGCCAGCAGCTTGAGGGGAAGGGACACTGAAGCTTTCTTT
CDR3 protein: CASSLRGRDTEAFF

V gene: TRBV5-6
clone size: few
D gene: TRBD1
J gene: TRBJ1-6
CDR3 DNA: TGTGCCAGCAGCACAGGGGCTAGGGATTCACCCCTCCACTTT
CDR3 protein: CASSTGARDSPLHF

V gene: TRBV11-3
clone size: many
D gene: NA
J gene: TRBJ2-3
CDR3 DNA: TGTGCCAGCAGCTTAGTATCCAGCACAGATACGCAGTATTTT
CDR3 protein: CASSLVSSTDTQYF

V gene: TRBV7-9
clone size: many
D gene: TRBD1
J gene: TRBJ2-7
CDR3 DNA: TGTGCCAGCATCCCGGACAGGGGCAACGAGCAGTACTTC
CDR3 protein: CASIPDRGNEQYF

V gene: TRBV7-9
clone size: NA
D gene: NA
J gene: TRBJ1-1
CDR3 DNA: TGTGCCAGCACCTTCCCGGAACAGACGCAGAACACTGAAGCTTTCTTT
CDR3 protein: CASTFPEQTQNTEAFF

V gene: TRBV20-1
clone size: many
D gene: NA
J gene: TRBJ2-7
CDR3 DNA: TGCAGTGCTAGGACAGGCCGAACGAGGGAGCAGTACTTC
CDR3 protein: CSARTGRTREQYF

V gene: TRBV20-1
clone size: many
D gene: TRBD2
J gene: TRBJ2-7
CDR3 DNA: TGCAGTGCTCCCCTCGAGCGGGGGGGCTGGGAGCAGTACTTC
CDR3 protein: CSAPLERGGWEQYF

V gene: TRBV5-1
clone size: many
D gene: NA
J gene: TRBJ1-4
CDR3 DNA: TGCGCCAGCAGCTTCGACGGGACACTTGCAACTAATGAAAAACTGTTTTTT
CDR3 protein: CASSFDGTLATNEKLFF

V gene: TRBV7-3
clone size: many
D gene: NA
J gene: TRBJ2-1
CDR3 DNA: TGTGCCAGCAGCTGGGACATATACAATGAGCAGTTCTTC
CDR3 protein: CASSWDIYNEQFF

V gene: TRBV5-5
clone size: many
D gene: NA
J gene: TRBJ2-5
CDR3 DNA: TGTGCCAGCAGCTTGGCGGGACTTGCCGCGGAGACCCAGTACTTC
CDR3 protein: CASSLAGLAAETQYF

V gene: TRBV24-1
clone size: many
D gene: NA
J gene: TRBJ2-2
CDR3 DNA: TGTGCCACCAGTGACAGGAACACCGGGGAGCTGTTTTTT
CDR3 protein: CATSDRNTGELFF

V gene: TRBV12-3/TRBV12-4
clone size: many
D gene: NA
J gene: TRBJ1-1
CDR3 DNA: TGTGCCAGCACTATCGGGGGTACGTACACTGAAGCTTTCTTT
CDR3 protein: CASTIGGTYTEAFF

V gene: TRBV29-1
clone size: many
D gene: NA
J gene: TRBJ2-2
CDR3 DNA: TGCAGCGGGCAGTTCCACACCGGGGAGCTGTTTTTT
CDR3 protein: CSGQFHTGELFF

V gene: TRBV10-2
clone size: many
D gene: TRBD1
J gene: TRBJ2-5
CDR3 DNA: TGCGCCAGCAGTTACAGGGGAGAGACCCAGTACTTC
CDR3 protein: CASSYRGETQYF

V gene: TRBV6-1
clone size: NA
D gene: NA
J gene: TRBJ2-3
CDR3 DNA: TGTGCCAGCAGTGAAATGCCGGGGGCCGATACGCAGTATTTT
CDR3 protein: CASSEMPGADTQYF

V gene: TRBV27
clone size: many
D gene: TRBD1
J gene: TRBJ1-1
CDR3 DNA: TGTGCCAGCAGAGTGGACAGGTTACGGACTGAAGCTTTCTTT
CDR3 protein: CASRVDRLRTEAFF

V gene: TRBV7-8
clone size: many
D gene: TRBD1
J gene: TRBJ1-1
CDR3 DNA: TGTGCCAGCAGTTTCAGGGGGAGGAAGAGAAACACTGAAGCTTTCTTT
CDR3 protein: CASSFRGRKRNTEAFF

V gene: TRBV6-5
clone size: many
D gene: NA
J gene: TRBJ2-2
CDR3 DNA: TGTGCCAGCAGTTACGAACAGGGATCCGGGGAGCTGTTTTTT
CDR3 protein: CASSYEQGSGELFF

V gene: TRBV5-1
clone size: many
D gene: NA
J gene: TRBJ1-2
CDR3 DNA: TGCGCCAGCAGCTTGGGACGGGGAGCTAACTATGGCTACACCTTC
CDR3 protein: CASSLGRGANYGYTF

V gene: TRBV6-1
clone size: many
D gene: NA
J gene: TRBJ1-4
CDR3 DNA: TGTGCCATCAGAGGACTAGACAGGACCTATGCAACTAATGAAAAACTGTTTTTT
CDR3 protein: CAIRGLDRTYATNEKLFF

V gene: TRBV7-2
clone size: many
D gene: TRBD1
J gene: TRBJ1-2
CDR3 DNA: TGTGCCAGCAGCCCCTACGACCCGGGACAGGATGGCTACACCTTC
CDR3 protein: CASSPYDPGQDGYTF

V gene: TRBV27
clone size: NA
D gene: NA
J gene: TRBJ2-7
CDR3 DNA: TGTGCCAGCAGTTTCCAACTGCTGAGTTCCTACGAGCAGTACTTC
CDR3 protein: CASSFQLLSSYEQYF

V gene: TRBV6-5
clone size: many
D gene: TRBD1
J gene: TRBJ2-7
CDR3 DNA: TGTGCCAGCAGGATTGGACAGGGGACCTACGAGCAGTACTTC
CDR3 protein: CASRIGQGTYEQYF

V gene: TRBV11-1
clone size: many
D gene: NA
J gene: TRBJ2-5
CDR3 DNA: TGTGCCAGCAGCTCGGCCGGGGGAGAGACCCAGTACTTC
CDR3 protein: CASSSAGGETQYF

V gene: TRBV7-8
clone size: NA
D gene: TRBD2
J gene: TRBJ2-5
CDR3 DNA: TGTGCCAACAGCGGACTAGCGGGGACTCAAGAGACCCAGTACTTC
CDR3 protein: CANSGLAGTQETQYF

V gene: TRBV7-2
clone size: many
D gene: NA
J gene: TRBJ2-5
CDR3 DNA: TGTGCCAGCAGCTTAAGGGCGGGCCAGTACTTC
CDR3 protein: CASSLRAGQYF

V gene: TRBV5-1
clone size: many
D gene: NA
J gene: TRBJ1-4
CDR3 DNA: TGCGCCAGCAGCTTGGTGTGGCAGGGGATAAATGAAAAACTGTTTTTT
CDR3 protein: CASSLVWQGINEKLFF

V gene: TRBV4-3
clone size: NA
D gene: NA
J gene: TRBJ2-3
CDR3 DNA: TGCGCCAACAGCCAAGGGGGACATTTGACAGATACGCAGTATTTT
CDR3 protein: CANSQGGHLTDTQYF

V gene: TRBV6-1
clone size: many
D gene: TRBD1
J gene: TRBJ2-6
CDR3 DNA: TGTGCCAGCAGTGGACAGGGGTCTGGGGCCAACGTCCTGACTTTC
CDR3 protein: CASSGQGSGANVLTF